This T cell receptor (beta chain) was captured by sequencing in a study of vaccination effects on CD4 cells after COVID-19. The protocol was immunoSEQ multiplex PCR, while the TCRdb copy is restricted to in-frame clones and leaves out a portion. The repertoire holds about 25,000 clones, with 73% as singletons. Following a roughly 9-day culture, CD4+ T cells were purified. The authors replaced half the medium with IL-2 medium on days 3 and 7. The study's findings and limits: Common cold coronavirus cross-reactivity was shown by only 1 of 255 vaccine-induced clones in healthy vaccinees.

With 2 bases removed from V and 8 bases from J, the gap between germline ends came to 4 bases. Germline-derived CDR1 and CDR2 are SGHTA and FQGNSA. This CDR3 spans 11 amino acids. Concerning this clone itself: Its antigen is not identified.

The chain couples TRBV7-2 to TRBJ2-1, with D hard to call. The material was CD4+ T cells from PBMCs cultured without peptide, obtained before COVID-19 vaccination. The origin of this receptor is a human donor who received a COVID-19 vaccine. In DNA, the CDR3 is TGTGCCAGCAGCTTATTCTATGAGCAGTTCTTC. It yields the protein CASSLFYEQFF.